The present T cell receptor beta chain was sequenced within a study of vaccination and CD4 T cells after COVID-19 (dated by TCRdb to between 2021 and 2024). Broadly, across the study: Convalescent patients had a positive SARS-CoV-2 result on nasal swab PCR, and of these patients, several had mild disease and one had severe disease. The convalescent cohort included six males and four females, with two Hispanic individuals, seven Caucasians, two Asians and one multiracial person. Two doses of either the Pfizer-BioNTech BNT162b2 vaccine (n=8) or the Moderna mRNA-1273 vaccine (n=2) were administered to participants. Post-COVID blood samples from convalescent patients were collected a median of 101 days after diagnosis, with a range of 35 to 161 days. Post-vaccine blood samples were obtained a median of around 74 days after the second vaccine dose, with a range of about 13 to 241 days. The cultures were stimulated with overlapping spike peptide pools from SARS-CoV-2 and from the common cold coronaviruses HCoV-NL63, HCoV-OC43 and HCoV-229E. In control cultures, a CEFX viral epitope pool was used as positive control, an HIV-1 Nef peptide pool was used as negative control, or no peptide was added. In ten to eleven COVID-19 convalescent patients and a handful of infection-naive healthy vaccine recipients, researchers compared the spike-specific CD4+ TCR repertoire from before mRNA vaccination with the repertoire from after. Study-level results and caveats: The median number of SARS-CoV-2-reactive clonotypes rose from fewer than 25 after infection to 38 after vaccination, but the change was not significant. Of the vaccine-specific clones in convalescent patients, 304 of 307, or nearly all, reacted only to SARS-CoV-2 spike and did not cross-react with common cold coronaviruses. The study included relatively few convalescent patients and did not analyze early timepoints after natural infection. Among the post-vaccine SARS-CoV-2-reactive clones in convalescent patients, a median around 90% showed up only after vaccination, which suggests vaccine-specific priming.

As concerns this clonotype: Its antigen is still unknown. The input lacks base qualities; no much larger clone sits a single base away.

In the paper's terms, the treatment or condition label means: approximately 9-day PBMC culture with coronavirus spike peptide pools or control peptides (ViraFEST assay). The ViraFEST assay was used in the study, in which antigen-specific T cells were expanded with peptide pools and expanded clonotypes were subsequently identified by TCR sequencing. Positive SARS-CoV-2 PCR tests in the convalescent patients dated from March to December 2020, before Alpha, Beta and Delta variants emerged in the United States. PBMCs were cultured at roughly 1.8 million per well in IMDM supplemented with around 5.5% human AB serum and around 10 IU/ml IL-2, with roughly 10 ug/ml peptide pools added. Half of the culture medium was replaced with fresh IL-2-containing medium on days 3 and 7. Once the cells had been in culture for 10 days, the EasySep CD4+ T cell isolation kit was used to isolate CD4+ T cells by negative selection. Ficoll-Paque Plus gradient centrifugation was used to isolate PBMCs from whole blood, and the isolated PBMCs were then either used fresh or cryopreserved at -140C. Each culture condition was generally run in triplicate wells.

The CDR3 has 15 amino acids, counting the end cysteine and phenylalanine. Of all the DNA, just the CDR3 is kept, 45 bases in frame from base 1. The germline V gene (reference sequence) gives CDR1 as LNHDA and CDR2 as SQIVND. Trimming removed 5 bases from V and 4 bases from J, leaving 17 bases between the germline ends. Libraries were built with PCR. At the Johns Hopkins FTIC core, DNA from the cultured CD4+ T cells underwent TCR sequencing with the Oncomine TCR Beta short-read assay. Genomic DNA was extracted from the cultured CD4+ T cells with the QIAamp micro DNA kit. Oncomine TCR Beta libraries from cultured CD4+ T cells were pooled using unique dual indexes and sequenced on an Illumina iSeq 100. In the source study's methods: Non-productive sequences were filtered out, and CDR3s that did not start with C, did not end with F or W, or were shorter than 7 amino acids were discarded. Antigen-specific clonotypes were identified with the MANAFEST web application by comparing peptide-stimulated wells with reference and other culture wells. To be called positive, a clone needed an FDR below 0.05, an odds ratio above 5, and a productive frequency above 0.1% in at least two of three replicate wells. Cross-reactive clonotypes were defined as significantly expanded in both SARS-CoV-2 spike wells and at least one common cold coronavirus spike condition. CDR3 homology was assessed with Levenshtein distances (stringdist) and unrooted phylogenetic trees (ape) in R version 3.6.1. TCRdb ran its own pipeline on the public reads, namely fastp trimming at Q25 and MiXCR clone calling, and kept in-frame beta chains. Every entry covers one CDR3 protein and lists the most common genes and DNA from its rows. V and J calls and clone size were set by TCRdb, not the authors. The sample yields about 7,800 distinct CDR3 sequences; about 54% were counted once. Around 30% of the sample is in the top ten clones.

Sequencing was done on a sample of CD4+ T cells from blood, cultured in vitro. The rearranged chain carries TRBV19 and TRBJ1-2; the D region possibly corresponds to TRBD1 (6 bases align). The source is a human donor who had recovered from COVID-19. The DNA is TGTGCCAGTAGTGAACAGGGAATAGTTGTCTATGGCTACACCTTC. Its amino acids are CASSEQGIVVYGYTF. The entire variable domain, with the stretches around the CDR3 drawn from the reference TRBV19 and TRBJ1-2 proteins, is DGGITQSPKYLFRKEGQNVTLSCEQNLNHDAMYWYRQDPGQGLRLIYYSQIVNDFQKGDIAEGYSVSREKKESFPLTVTSAQKNPTAFYLCASSEQGIVVYGYTFGSGTRLTVV.